This T cell receptor beta chain was sequenced during a study of blood T cells in healthy people across ages. Combining a sample-barcoded 5' primer with a J-beta primer mix, a second PCR ran for about 7 to 12 cycles. TCRdb ran MiXCR on the 5' RACE reads and lists one entry per CDR3 protein. The sample consists of fewer than 600,000 distinct CDR3 sequences, roughly a quarter of them appearing once. This clonotype turned up a few times. This sample also belongs to another study, concerning T cells of mothers and their children.

The sample comprised blood. The receptor comes from a boy between 2 and 10 years old in good health.

The CDR3 DNA reads as TGTGCCAGCAGCCAAGATCTTGGAGCGGGAGGCTACAATGAGCAGTTCTTC. Residues: CASSQDLGAGGYNEQFF. The J gene is TRBJ2-1, the V gene TRBV3-1; 9 bases are shared with TRBD2. The germline V gene has CDR1 LGHDT and CDR2 YNNKEL (reference sequence). There are 17 residues in the CDR3. The V and J ends lost 0 bases and 3 bases, in that order; junction bases with no gene match: 6.